This T cell receptor beta chain is drawn from a study of blood T cell repertoires in COVID-19 (TCRdb year 2020). Study-level background: The collaborator samples originated in the United States, Italy and Spain and spanned the acute and convalescent phases of COVID-19. The prospective study material was composed of cDNA or gDNA derived from T cells, B-cell-depleted T cells, or PBMCs. The dataset comprised deeply sampled blood TCRbeta repertoires from subjects exposed to, actively infected with, or recovered from COVID-19. The repertoires were released in a freely available public database intended as a resource for research on the immune response to SARS-CoV-2. Samples were obtained from the ongoing ImmuneRACE study (first 160 participants) and from about 1,300 subjects provided by 6 global collaborators. Sample metadata almost always included a de-identified subject ID, COVID-19 status, age in years and sex. Where available, HLA class I and class II types were obtained from metadata supplied by the sample provider rather than from assay-based typing. What the authors observed across the whole study: The quantity of clinical and demographic metadata differed by source and by participant and was supplied without curation.

Enrolling through a virtual design, the prospective study's participants ranged in age from roughly 18 to 90 years and lived across some 23 United States geographic areas. To assign participants to cohorts, the prospective study relied on clinical history that participants themselves reported in a screening survey and a study questionnaire. In the prospective study, whole blood, serum and a nasopharyngeal or oropharyngeal swab were collected from each participant by mobile phlebotomists. Participants in the prospective study had the option to provide additional blood draws and questionnaires over an approximately 2-month period. Prospective study blood samples were shipped either frozen or at room temperature before DNA extraction. The CDR3 starts with the cysteine, ends with the phenylalanine, and has 18 residues. Just CDR3 DNA is preserved here, 54 bases in frame from base 1. The germline V gene (reference sequence) gives CDR1 as LGHDT and CDR2 as YNNKEL. V gives up 0 bases and J gives up 0 bases, and the segment between their germline ends measures 17 bases.

TCRbeta CDR3 regions were amplified from genomic DNA by means of the immunoSEQ Assay, a bias-controlled multiplex PCR. As for how the authors treated the data: Within the assay, amplification of reference gene primers was used to estimate how many nucleated cells each sample contained. Sequence reads were collapsed and filtered to measure the absolute abundance of every unique TCRbeta CDR3 rearrangement. Productive Simpson clonality was computed per sample as the square root of Simpson's diversity index over productive rearrangements. TCRdb obtained this table from immuneACCESS and retained in-frame rearrangements with V and J assigned. These tables miss some clones; where compared with another copy, unresolved V genes account for less than half of the shortfall, and the remainder is unexplained. V, J and clone size derive from that table, while D and trimming were established from the DNA sequence. Present in this sample are 300,000 to 500,000 clones, roughly 90% of which were seen just once. The top ten hold over 0.9% of the sample.

About this clone: No cognate antigen has been identified for it. No quality values exist for individual bases; no much larger clone is one base distant.

Sequencing was carried out using PBMCs or T cells enriched from blood (not recorded which). The chain was built from TRBV3-1 (or the pseudogene TRBV3-2) and TRBJ1-1; a tentative D match to TRBD1 spans 5 bases. The source is a woman younger than 45 with acute COVID-19. The CDR3 region reads CASSQEGGMGLMNTEAFF. The sequenced DNA is TGTGCCAGCAGCCAAGAGGGGGGGATGGGTTTGATGAACACTGAAGCTTTCTTT.